This T cell receptor beta chain was retrieved from a study of blood T cell repertoires in COVID-19. Looking at the study overall: Specimens from acute and convalescent COVID-19 originated in the United States, Italy and Spain. Sources were T cells, B-cell-depleted T cells, or PBMCs; the material itself was cDNA or gDNA.

Original analysis: Counts of nucleated cells, estimated from reference gene primer amplification, were obtained. Profiling relied on immunoSEQ multiplex PCR, and the TCRdb table lists in-frame clones only, not all of them. The V and J calls and the clone size are those of that table, but D and trimming were determined from the DNA. The sample contains 150,000 to 200,000 clones, 85% to 90% of which appear only once. The germline gives CDR1 KGHSY, CDR2 FQNENV. V lost 4 bases and J lost 0, with 12 bases in between. This CDR3 comprises 15 residues. Material for sequencing was peripheral blood. The J gene is TRBJ1-1, the V gene TRBV16, with a weak D call TRBD1 (6 bases). The receptor comes from a man younger than 30 with active or convalescent COVID-19. The CDR3 region is CASSRATGVNTEAFF. The CDR3 bases are TGTGCCAGCAGCCGCGCGACAGGTGTGAACACTGAAGCTTTCTTT.